A single sample is the source of the 21 T cell receptor beta chains below, sequenced in a study of T cell responses to AZD1222 COVID-19 vaccine. Assay used: immunoSEQ multiplex PCR; TCRdb lists only in-frame clones, some missing. The table has about 120,000 clones, roughly 90% seen once. The source was peripheral blood, collected on day 0 of AZD1222 vaccination. These receptors all stem from an adult in good health.

The gene calls are TRBV7-9 and TRBJ1-5, with 11 bases lining up with TRBD1. CDR1 and CDR2 from the germline V gene are SEHNR and FQNEAQ (reference sequence). V was pared by 5 bases and J by 0 bases, with 3 bases of the junction left unmatched. The CDR3 is 16 amino acids. CDR3 amino acids: CASSPGTGGSNQPQHF. The DNA for the CDR3 is TGTGCCAGCAGCCCCGGGACAGGGGGTAGCAATCAGCCCCAGCATTTT.

As to this clone: This CDR3 is missing its conserved last phenylalanine or tryptophan, likely due to a read error. No DNA is shown, since the ends of the CDR3 on it are uncertain; the CDR3 is the one TCRdb lists. The chain recombines TRBV5-5 with TRBJ2-7. 11 amino acids form the CDR3, both terminal residues included. Germline V gene lookup returns CDR1 SGHKS and CDR2 YYEKEE (reference sequence). This chain's CDR3 is CASSSGAGLTL.

The chain joins TRBV20-1 to TRBJ2-3; D remains ambiguous. V was cut by 3 bases and J by 4 bases, with 14 bases left in between. CDR1 and CDR2 from the germline V gene are DFQATT and SNEGSKA (reference sequence). The CDR3 has 14 residues. Here the CDR3 reads CSASLRKRSDTQYF. CDR3 in DNA: TGCAGTGCTAGTCTGCGGAAAAGGTCAGATACGCAGTATTTT.

The V gene is TRBV5-5, the J gene TRBJ2-5; 7 nucleotides match TRBD2. The junction had 6 bases not matched to a gene; V was cut back by 1 base and J by 0 bases. CDR1 is SGHKS, CDR2 YYEKEE, per germline (reference sequence). CDR3 length: 16 residues. CDR3 in amino acids: CASSLLGLADQETQYF. CDR3 DNA sequence: TGTGCCAGCAGCTTGTTGGGGCTAGCGGACCAAGAGACCCAGTACTTC.

Regarding this clone: A read error may account for a junction end that differs from germline. V usage is TRBV19 and J usage is TRBJ2-3, with 10 bases aligning to TRBD2. Germline V gives CDR1 LNHDA, CDR2 SQIVND (reference sequence). CDR3 length: 15 amino acids. This chain's CDR3 is CASSIAGGSTDTQYF. Here the CDR3 DNA reads TGTGCCAGTAGCATAGCGGGAGGAAGCACAGATACGCAGTATTTT.

This chain uses TRBV6-5 with TRBJ2-7; possibly TRBD1 or TRBD2 for D (5 bases each). The germline V gene encodes CDR1 MNHEY and CDR2 SVGAGI. V was pared by 6 bases and J by 3 bases, with 18 bases between. The CDR3 spans 15 residues. The CDR3 protein is CASRGVGAGSYEQYF. The CDR3 nucleotides read TGTGCCAGCAGGGGGGTCGGGGCGGGTAGCTACGAGCAGTACTTC.

This chain links TRBV23-1 with TRBJ2-1; D may be TRBD1 (6 bases). TRBV23-1 is flagged as an ORF with uncertain function. CDR3 length: 16 amino acids. Trimming took off 2 bases at V and 9 bases at J, with 20 bases between the two ends. CDR3: CASSQTGTPMLGEQFF. The CDR3 nucleotides are TGCGCCAGCAGTCAAACCGGGACACCGATGCTTGGTGAGCAGTTCTTC.

The chain is built from TRBV4-2 and TRBJ2-3; 8 positions match TRBD2. J lost 6 bases, V lost 3 bases, and 11 bases had no gene match. CDR3 length equals 16 residues. Germline-derived CDR1 and CDR2 are LGHNA and YNFKEQ. The CDR3 here is CASSQGTGGPPDTQYF. The CDR3 DNA follows: TGTGCCAGCAGCCAGGGGACGGGAGGGCCCCCCGATACGCAGTATTTT.

This sequence joins TRBV14 and TRBJ2-7; D is uncertain. CDR1 SGHDN and CDR2 FVKESK come from the germline V gene. The CDR3 is 11 amino acids. The V end lost 5 bases, the J end lost 5 bases, and 7 bases lay between the germline ends. DNA of the CDR3: TGTGCCAGCAGCTTTTTGGACGAGCAGTACTTC. This codes for CASSFLDEQYF.

The chain recombines TRBV5-1 with TRBJ1-1; a weak D match, TRBD1 (5 bases). V was shortened by 0 bases and J by 3 bases, with 9 bases between the two germline ends. CDR1 and CDR2 (germline): SGHRS, YFSETQ. The CDR3 consists of 14 residues. The CDR3 bases are TGCGCCAGCAGCTTGGGCGGGGGGGACACTGAAGCTTTCTTT. It yields the protein CASSLGGGDTEAFF.

This rearrangement joins TRBV9 to TRBJ1-2, with D perhaps TRBD1 (5 bases). The CDR3 totals 13 residues. V lost 6 bases, J lost 8 bases, and 17 bases lay in between. CDR1 and CDR2 from the germline V gene are SGDLS and YYNGEE. CDR3 coding DNA: TGTGCCAGCACACGGAAAGGGGTATCAGGCTACACCTTC. This codes for CASTRKGVSGYTF.

The V gene is TRBV7-9, the J gene TRBJ2-7; D remains unclear. Per germline, CDR1 SEHNR and CDR2 FQNEAQ (reference sequence). The CDR3 is made up of 12 amino acids. Trimming took 1 base from V and 0 from J, leaving 1 base between them. The CDR3 DNA reads as TGTGCCAGCAGCTTAGTCTCCTACGAGCAGTACTTC. This sequence encodes CASSLVSYEQYF. Looking up the rest from reference TRBV7-9 and TRBJ2-7 gives the full variable domain: DTGVSQNPRHKITKRGQNVTFRCDPISEHNRLYWYRQTLGQGPEFLTYFQNEAQLEKSRLLSDRFSAERPKGSFSTLEIQRTEQGDSAMYLCASSLVSYEQYFGPGTRLTVT.

V gene TRBV9 combines with J gene TRBJ1-1; D may be TRBD1 (5 bases). In germline, CDR1 is SGDLS, CDR2 YYNGEE. Trimming stripped 7 bases from V and 0 bases from J, with 10 bases between. The CDR3 extends over 13 amino acids. CDR3 region: CASSGGVNTEAFF. CDR3 sequence (DNA): TGTGCCAGCTCCGGGGGGGTGAACACTGAAGCTTTCTTT. The entire variable domain, with the rest obtained from reference TRBV9 and TRBJ1-1, is as follows: DSGVTQTPKHLITATGQRVTLRCSPRSGDLSVYWYQQSLDQGLQFLIQYYNGEERAKGNILERFSAQQFPDLHSELNLSSLELGDSALYFCASSGGVNTEAFFGQGTRLTVV.

The chain combines TRBV20-1 with TRBJ1-1; D unclear. V was pared by 5 bases and J by 8 bases, with 9 bases between. The CDR3 has 10 residues. Germline V gene data show CDR1 as DFQATT and CDR2 as SNEGSKA (reference sequence). The CDR3 DNA follows: TGCAGTGCTGCTGATAACGAAGCTTTCTTT. It is translated as CSAADNEAFF.

The chain is built from TRBV14 and TRBJ1-1, with unresolved D. The germline V and J ends were trimmed by 4 bases and 3 bases, with 9 bases remaining between them. CDR3 length equals 13 residues. Germline V gives CDR1 SGHDN, CDR2 FVKESK. The CDR3 DNA follows: TGTGCCAGCAGCCCGCTGGTGTACACTGAAGCTTTCTTT. Amino acid sequence: CASSPLVYTEAFF. Drawing the rest from reference TRBV14 and TRBJ1-1, the complete variable domain is EAGVTQFPSHSVIEKGQTVTLRCDPISGHDNLYWYRRVMGKEIKFLLHFVKESKQDESGMPNNRFLAERTGGTYSTLKVQPAELEDSGVYFCASSPLVYTEAFFGQGTRLTVV.

This chain joins TRBV7-9 and TRBJ2-7; TRBD2 matches at 14 bases. The CDR3 is 18 amino acids. V was clipped by 5 bases and J by 5 bases; unmatched bases: 14. CDR1 and CDR2 from the germline V gene are SEHNR and FQNEAQ (reference sequence). The CDR3 coding sequence is TGTGCCAGCAGCCTGACCCGGACTAGCGGGAGGCCAGGAAACGAGCAGTACTTC. Protein: CASSLTRTSGRPGNEQYF.

The J gene is TRBJ2-4, the V gene TRBV6-5, with D perhaps TRBD2 (6 bases). The CDR3 extends over 15 amino acids. The V and J ends lost 2 bases and 2 bases respectively, with 10 bases between them. Looked up from germline, CDR1 is MNHEY and CDR2 is SVGAGI. CDR3 sequence (DNA): TGTGCCAGCAGTTACGCCGGCGGGACCAAAAACATTCAGTACTTC. This translates into CASSYAGGTKNIQYF.

The rearrangement joins TRBV28 to TRBJ2-1; 12 nucleotides line up with TRBD1. The CDR3 extends over 18 amino acids. Germline CDR1 MDHEN, CDR2 SYDVKM. Trimming cost V 6 bases and J 1 base; bases outside gene matches: 10. The CDR3 is CASSKPGQGAGSYNEQFF. In DNA form, the CDR3 reads TGTGCCAGCAGCAAACCGGGACAGGGGGCTGGTTCCTACAATGAGCAGTTCTTC.

The V call is TRBV28, the J call TRBJ2-7; D not resolved. Germline-derived CDR1 and CDR2 are MDHEN and SYDVKM. Trimming removed 3 bases at V and 5 bases at J, with 8 bases between. The CDR3 is 12 residues long. This CDR3 reads CASSLKENEQYF. CDR3 DNA: TGTGCCAGCAGTTTGAAGGAAAACGAGCAGTACTTC. Full variable domain (remainder filled in from reference TRBV28 and TRBJ2-7): DVKVTQSSRYLVKRTGEKVFLECVQDMDHENMFWYRQDPGLGLRLIYFSYDVKMKEKGDIPEGYSVSREKKERFSLILESASTNQTSMYLCASSLKENEQYFGPGTRLTVT.

V gene TRBV29-1 combines with J gene TRBJ2-2; D might be TRBD2 (5 bases). The CDR3 spans 12 residues. Germline V gene data show CDR1 as SQVTM and CDR2 as ANQGSEA. Trimming removed 7 bases at V and 6 bases at J, with 12 bases between. The CDR3 region has the DNA TGCAGCGCGAGAGAGGGAGCCGGGGAGCTGTTTTTT. Its protein is CSAREGAGELFF.

The rearrangement joins TRBV4-1 to TRBJ2-3; D is ambiguous. V lost 0 bases to trimming and J lost 0 bases, with 13 bases between them. The germline CDR1 and CDR2 sequences are MGHRA and YSYEKL. The CDR3 is 17 amino acids. The CDR3 spells CASSQDPRAASTDTQYF. The CDR3 coding sequence is TGCGCCAGCAGCCAAGATCCGCGCGCAGCTAGCACAGATACGCAGTATTTT.